This T cell receptor beta chain was recorded in a study of blood T cell repertoires in COVID-19. Whole-study context: Samples taken during acute and convalescent COVID-19 were collected in the United States, Italy and Spain. PBMCs, B-cell-depleted T cells, or T cells provided the cDNA or gDNA that made up the material.

Methods used by the authors: Reference gene primer amplification gave estimated nucleated cell counts. Clones were read by immunoSEQ multiplex PCR, and TCRdb kept only the in-frame ones, dropping some. Clonal size and the V and J genes are those of that table, whereas D and trimming came from the DNA. The profile shows 250,000 to 350,000 clones, around 89% of them singletons. The clonotype originates from a man between 18 and 29 years old who had recovered from COVID-19. The specimen sequenced was peripheral blood.

The CDR3 DNA is TGTGCCAGCAGCACTAGCGGGATTAGCACAGATACGCAGTATTTT. Protein sequence: CASSTSGISTDTQYF. The J gene is TRBJ2-3, the V gene TRBV4-2, with 10 bases that match TRBD2. Trimming removed 5 bases from V and 0 bases from J; junction bases left unmatched: 2. The CDR3 covers 15 residues. Looked up from germline, CDR1 is LGHNA and CDR2 is YNFKEQ.